These 24 T cell receptor beta chains were sequenced from one sample in a study of T cell responses to AZD1222 COVID-19 vaccine. Sequenced by immunoSEQ multiplex PCR; TCRdb stores in-frame clones only, minus some. Among 150,000 to 200,000 clones listed, approximately 91% were seen once. The sample consisted of peripheral blood, taken 28 days after the second AZD1222 dose. These receptors all stem from an adult who received the AZD1222 COVID-19 vaccine.

V and J are TRBV5-1 and TRBJ2-2; 8 nucleotides align to TRBD1. Germline lookup yields CDR1 SGHRS and CDR2 YFSETQ. The CDR3 extends over 15 amino acids. Trimming at V came to 2 bases and at J to 5 bases, leaving 5 bases not matched to a gene. CDR3 DNA sequence: TGCGCCAGCAGCTTCGACAGGGGAAGGACCGGGGAGCTGTTTTTT. Protein sequence: CASSFDRGRTGELFF.

The J gene is TRBJ2-2, the V gene TRBV18, with TRBD1 identical over 7 bases. The CDR3 spans 14 residues. Trimming took 1 base from V and 6 from J; bases not matched to a gene: 2. CDR1 and CDR2 (germline): KGHSH, LQKENI. The CDR3 protein is CASSPQGAAGELFF. DNA of the CDR3: TGTGCCAGCTCACCACAGGGGGCCGCCGGGGAGCTGTTTTTT. Filled out from reference TRBV18 and TRBJ2-2, the complete variable domain reads NAGVMQNPRHLVRRRGQEARLRCSPMKGHSHVYWYRQLPEEGLKFMVYLQKENIIDESGMPKERFSAEFPKEGPSILRIQQVVRGDSAAYFCASSPQGAAGELFFGEGSRLTVL.

The chain recombines TRBV2 with TRBJ1-1, with D possibly being TRBD1 (6 bases). Germline V gene data show CDR1 as SNHLY and CDR2 as FYNNEI. The CDR3 spans 15 residues. Trimming took 1 base from V and 5 from J, leaving 14 bases between them. The CDR3 loop reads CASSEERVTGTEAFF. CDR3 DNA sequence: TGTGCCAGCAGTGAAGAAAGGGTCACAGGGACTGAAGCTTTCTTT. The whole variable domain, filled in from reference TRBV2 and TRBJ1-1, reads EPEVTQTPSHQVTQMGQEVILRCVPISNHLYFYWYRQILGQKVEFLVSFYNNEISEKSEIFDDQFSVERPDGSNFTLKIRSTKLEDSAMYFCASSEERVTGTEAFFGQGTRLTVV.

The CDR3 coding sequence is TGTGCCAGCAGTGAATTACTAGCGGGGGAGGAGACCCAGTACTTC. Translating gives CASSELLAGEETQYF. The chain has TRBV6-1 and TRBJ2-5; 11 positions agree with TRBD2. The germline V gene encodes CDR1 MNHNS and CDR2 SASEGT. The CDR3 spans 15 residues. With V trimmed by 2 bases and J by 5 bases, 4 bases remained unmatched.

The chain is built from TRBV18 and TRBJ2-2; unclear D gene. V shed 5 bases and J shed 4 bases, with 11 bases lying between them. Germline loops: CDR1 KGHSH, CDR2 LQKENI. The CDR3 runs 14 residues. CDR3 DNA sequence: TGTGCCAGCTCAGGATTAGTTGGCACCGGGGAGCTGTTTTTT. Translation gives CASSGLVGTGELFF.

The rearrangement uses TRBV10-3 and TRBJ2-4; D unclear. Germline V gives CDR1 ENHRY, CDR2 SYGVKD. Trimming removed 2 bases from V and 1 base from J, with 6 bases in between. The CDR3 consists of 14 residues. The CDR3 region has the DNA TGTGCCATCAGTGAGGGGCGGGCCAAAAACATTCAGTACTTC. It encodes CAISEGRAKNIQYF.

The V call is TRBV11-2, the J call TRBJ1-1, with TRBD1 as a possible D gene (5 bases). Per the germline V gene, CDR1 is SGHAT and CDR2 is FQNNGV. The CDR3 runs to 14 residues. Between the trimmed V and J ends, which lost 5 bases and 2 bases, there was a span of 12 bases. CDR3 in amino acids: CASSPTTVNTEAFF. Here the CDR3 DNA reads TGTGCCAGCAGCCCAACGACAGTCAACACTGAAGCTTTCTTT.

This chain connects TRBV24-1 to TRBJ2-1; no definite D call. The CDR3 is 16 residues long. The germline gives CDR1 KGHDR, CDR2 SFDVKD. V shed 3 bases and J shed 0 bases, with 11 bases lying between them. CDR3 region: CATSDRFSTSYNEQFF. Written as DNA, the CDR3 is TGTGCCACCAGTGATAGGTTTTCAACCTCCTACAATGAGCAGTTCTTC.

The V gene is TRBV18, the J gene TRBJ2-5; 10 nucleotides match TRBD2. V gave up 0 bases and J gave up 5 bases; unmatched junction bases: 0. CDR3 length: 14 amino acids. Germline-derived CDR1 and CDR2 are KGHSH and LQKENI. CDR3 in DNA: TGTGCCAGCTCACCACCGGGACTAGCGGAGACCCAGTACTTC. Protein sequence: CASSPPGLAETQYF.

The CDR3 here is CASSVGTTSGSMEEQFF. The CDR3 region has the DNA TGTGCCAGCAGCGTAGGAACGACTAGCGGGTCAATGGAGGAGCAGTTCTTC. The V and J genes are TRBV9 and TRBJ2-1; 10 positions match TRBD2. The germline gives CDR1 SGDLS, CDR2 YYNGEE. This CDR3 contains 17 residues. V lost 0 bases, J lost 10 bases, and 13 bases stayed unmatched.

The chain joins TRBV19 to TRBJ1-5; D uncertain. The CDR3 totals 12 residues. CDR1 and CDR2 (germline): LNHDA, SQIVND (reference sequence). V lost 3 bases to trimming and J lost 6 bases, with 6 bases between them. The CDR3 region is CASSITSQPQHF. The CDR3 bases are TGTGCCAGTAGTATTACAAGTCAGCCCCAGCATTTT.

J is TRBJ2-1 and V is TRBV7-2; no definite D call. Trimming left V 1 base short and J 5 bases short, with 6 bases between. This CDR3 comprises 13 residues. CDR1 and CDR2 (germline): SGHTA, FQGNSA. CDR3 sequence: CASSLDYNNEQFF. CDR3 DNA: TGTGCCAGCAGCTTAGACTATAACAATGAGCAGTTCTTC.

This chain joins TRBV19 and TRBJ1-2; 7 nucleotides match TRBD1. The germline V gene has CDR1 LNHDA and CDR2 SQIVND (reference sequence). The J segment lost 0 bases and the V segment lost 5 bases, leaving 9 bases of the junction unmatched. The CDR3 loop spans 16 amino acids. The CDR3 region is CASSPKGAEANYGYTF. The CDR3 nucleotides are TGTGCCAGTAGTCCAAAGGGGGCGGAAGCTAACTATGGCTACACCTTC.

This clone was detected once. The J gene is TRBJ1-6, the V gene TRBV14; possible D gene TRBD1, 5 bases. This CDR3 is 16 amino acids long. CDR1 SGHDN and CDR2 FVKESK come from the germline V gene. Trimming cost V 3 bases and J 8 bases, with 17 bases left between them. This chain's CDR3 is CASSHSLTQVDSPLHF. The CDR3 DNA is TGTGCCAGCAGCCATTCCCTTACACAGGTGGATTCACCCCTCCACTTT.

CDR3 protein: CSVTTDTGYNEQFF. The CDR3 DNA reads TGCAGCGTGACGACCGATACAGGCTACAATGAGCAGTTCTTC. V is TRBV29-1 and J is TRBJ2-1; D may be TRBD1 (5 bases). Between the trimmed V and J ends, which lost 6 bases and 3 bases, there was a span of 15 bases. This CDR3 is 14 amino acids long. Germline lookup yields CDR1 SQVTM and CDR2 ANQGSEA.

The chain carries TRBV11-3 and TRBJ2-1; D not certain. With 5 bases removed from V and 4 bases from J, the gap between germline ends came to 6 bases. Germline CDR1 reads SGHNT; CDR2 reads YENEEA. This CDR3 region has 12 residues. CDR3 sequence reads: CASSAPYNEQFF. CDR3 DNA: TGTGCCAGCAGCGCCCCTTACAATGAGCAGTTCTTC.

This rearrangement joins TRBV5-5 to TRBJ1-5, with no clear D. V shed 3 bases and J shed 5 bases, with 12 bases lying between them. The length of the CDR3 is 14 residues. Germline V lookup: CDR1 SGHKS, CDR2 YYEKEE (reference sequence). The CDR3 here is CASSSLGGDQPQHF. As DNA, the CDR3 is TGTGCCAGCAGCTCCCTAGGTGGGGATCAGCCCCAGCATTTT. The full variable domain, rest sourced from reference TRBV5-5 and TRBJ1-5, is DAGVTQSPTHLIKTRGQQVTLRCSPISGHKSVSWYQQVLGQGPQFIFQYYEKEERGRGNFPDRFSARQFPNYSSELNVNALLLGDSALYLCASSSLGGDQPQHFGDGTRLSIL.

This clone was detected only once. The J gene is TRBJ1-6, the V gene TRBV11-2, with 7 bases fitting TRBD1. The V gene end was trimmed by 2 bases and the J gene end by 0 bases; junction bases not matched to a gene: 7. Germline values: CDR1 SGHAT, CDR2 FQNNGV. This CDR3 contains 18 residues. DNA for the CDR3: TGTGCCAGCAGCTTACGAGGGACAGCTAGCTCCTATAATTCACCCCTCCACTTT. Protein sequence: CASSLRGTASSYNSPLHF.

V usage is TRBV7-2 and J usage is TRBJ1-1, with D possibly TRBD1 on 5 matching bases. V lost 1 base, J lost 0 bases, and 12 bases lay in between. The length of the CDR3 is 16 residues. Germline CDR1 and CDR2: SGHTA and FQGNSA. In nucleotides, the CDR3 is TGTGCCAGCAGCTTAGTGTTCGACAGACTGAACACTGAAGCTTTCTTT. Residues: CASSLVFDRLNTEAFF.

The V gene is TRBV6-5, the J gene TRBJ1-6; D is unclear. V was trimmed by 5 bases and J by 6 bases, leaving 5 bases between them. Germline V gives CDR1 MNHEY, CDR2 SVGAGI. CDR3 length equals 12 residues. This CDR3 is CASSPFNSPLHF. The CDR3 region has the DNA TGTGCCAGCAGTCCCTTTAATTCACCCCTCCACTTT.

The rearrangement links TRBV2 to TRBJ2-1, with TRBD1 matching over 7 bases. Per the germline V gene, CDR1 is SNHLY and CDR2 is FYNNEI. Trimming cost V 4 bases and J 7 bases; bases outside gene matches: 1. The CDR3 consists of 12 residues. The CDR3 nucleotides read TGTGCCAGCAGTGGACAGGGTAATGAGCAGTTCTTC. Protein product: CASSGQGNEQFF.

A single count supports this clone. This chain uses TRBV30 with TRBJ1-2; D unresolved. Trimming stripped 3 bases from V and 8 bases from J, with 16 bases between. This CDR3 is built from 13 residues. Looked up from germline, CDR1 is GTSNPN and CDR2 is SVGIG (reference sequence). The CDR3 DNA follows: TGTGCCTGGAGGTTGCTCAGAGCTATGGGCTACACCTTC. Its protein product is CAWRLLRAMGYTF.

The chain recombines TRBV5-1 with TRBJ1-3; the D gene is possibly TRBD1 (5 bases). V was cut by 1 base and J by 1 base, with 12 bases left in between. This CDR3 comprises 16 residues. Germline values: CDR1 SGHRS, CDR2 YFSETQ. Here the CDR3 DNA reads TGCGCCAGCAGCTTGACAGGAGGTGGTTCTGGAAACACCATATATTTT. Its protein is CASSLTGGGSGNTIYF.

This clone was observed a few times. The J gene is TRBJ1-1, the V gene TRBV7-9; 7 bases are shared with TRBD1. Germline CDR1 is SEHNR and CDR2 is FQNEAQ (reference sequence). There are 15 residues in the CDR3. The ends lost 5 bases at V and 2 bases at J; junction bases unmatched: 8. CDR3 bases: TGTGCCAGCAGCCCAGGGACAGTAGGAAACACTGAAGCTTTCTTT. It encodes CASSPGTVGNTEAFF.